The rows below give T cell receptor beta chains drawn from one sample of a study of T cell responses to AZD1222 COVID-19 vaccine. Clones were sequenced by immunoSEQ multiplex PCR, and TCRdb holds only the in-frame ones, with some missing. This table has 100,000 to 150,000 clones, 75% to 90% appearing once. Material: peripheral blood, obtained on day 0 of AZD1222 vaccination. Every receptor here comes from an adult in good health. CDR3s include the opening cysteine and the closing phenylalanine or tryptophan. The D gene is left open where the match is weak. Size values are once, few and many counts, or a class for expanded clones, and some rows have none.

j_call	v_call	clone_size	d_call	cdr3_aa	cdr3_nt
TRBJ1-1	TRBV3-1/TRBV3-2	.	.	CASSRDTEAFF	TGTGCCAGCAGCCGGGACACTGAAGCTTTCTTT
TRBJ2-1	TRBV19	.	TRBD1	CASSQDRGKFF	TGTGCCAGTTCCCAGGACAGGGGAAAGTTCTTC
TRBJ2-3	TRBV12-3/TRBV12-4	.	.	CANGRSGDTQYF	TGTGCCAACGGACGGTCCGGAGATACGCAGTATTTT
TRBJ1-1	TRBV29-1	.	.	CSVVEGGGFGTEAFF	TGCAGCGTTGTGGAAGGGGGGGGCTTCGGCACTGAAGCTTTCTTT
TRBJ1-2	TRBV6-5	.	.	CASSYAGGYGYTF	TGTGCCAGCAGTTATGCCGGGGGCTATGGCTACACCTTC
TRBJ1-1	TRBV7-6	.	.	CASSSLGGNTEAFF	TGTGCCAGCAGCTCCCTCGGGGGGAACACTGAAGCTTTCTTT
TRBJ2-5	TRBV6-1	.	TRBD2	CASSDLSGLAGTGKRETQYF	TGTGCCAGCAGTGACCTATCGGGACTAGCGGGTACGGGGAAACGGGAGACCCAGTACTTC
TRBJ1-5	TRBV20-1	.	.	CSASRGYGQPQHF	TGCAGTGCTAGTCGGGGGTATGGTCAGCCCCAGCATTTT
TRBJ2-7	TRBV6-5	once	.	CASSYSRGWPYEQYF	TGTGCCAGCAGTTACTCGAGGGGTTGGCCCTACGAGCAGTACTTC
TRBJ2-7	TRBV6-2/TRBV6-3	.	.	CASSYGDEQYF	TGTGCCAGCAGTTACGGGGATGAGCAGTACTTC
TRBJ2-7	TRBV7-2	.	TRBD2	CASSSEGYGGGYSYEQYF	TGTGCCAGCAGCTCCGAAGGGTACGGCGGGGGGTATTCCTACGAGCAGTACTTC